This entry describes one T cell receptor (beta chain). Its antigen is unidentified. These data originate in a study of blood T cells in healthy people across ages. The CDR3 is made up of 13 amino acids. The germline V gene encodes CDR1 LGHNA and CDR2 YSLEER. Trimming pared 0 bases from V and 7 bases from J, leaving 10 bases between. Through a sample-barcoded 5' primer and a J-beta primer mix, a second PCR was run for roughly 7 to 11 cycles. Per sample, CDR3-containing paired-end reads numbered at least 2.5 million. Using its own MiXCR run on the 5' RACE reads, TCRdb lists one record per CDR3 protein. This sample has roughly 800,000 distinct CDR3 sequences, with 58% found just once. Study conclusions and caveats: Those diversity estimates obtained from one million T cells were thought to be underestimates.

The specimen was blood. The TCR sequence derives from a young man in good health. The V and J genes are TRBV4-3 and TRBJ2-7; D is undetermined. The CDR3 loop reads CASSQELAWEQYF. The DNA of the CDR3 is TGCGCCAGCAGCCAAGAATTGGCATGGGAGCAGTACTTC.